This T cell receptor beta chain appears in the sequencing data of a study of shared clonotypes between healthy human individuals. This clone was seen only once. Naive CD8 cells, CD45RO-negative and positively selected for CCR7, excluded terminally differentiated effector memory CD45RA+ cells. In replicate PCRs of sorted subsets, roughly 200 ng DNA, approximately 32,000 T cell genomes, was used. Data came from immunoSEQ multiplex PCR; TCRdb stores just in-frame clones and leaves some out. The repertoire includes about 800,000 clones, about 96% of them detected once, and around 0.21% sits in the top ten. Trimming pared 2 bases from V and 3 bases from J, leaving 11 bases between. The CDR3 runs 14 residues. The germline V gene encodes CDR1 ENHRY and CDR2 SYGVKD.

This receptor was obtained from a man aged 25-45 years in good health. This chain joins TRBV10-3 and TRBJ2-7; D unclear. Sequencing was performed on naive CD8+ T cells sorted from blood. This CDR3 is CAISELGDGYEQYF. Here the CDR3 DNA reads TGTGCCATCAGTGAGCTAGGTGATGGCTACGAGCAGTACTTC.